This section outlines one T cell receptor (beta chain) sequence together with its context. The antigen is undetermined. The sample comes from a study of cytomegalovirus exposure and HLA in healthy donors. Study findings and constraints: Most observed TCR sequences were rare, whereas some public TCRs were detected in many donors. Fewer than 200 TCR beta chains were listed as cytomegalovirus-associated.

Trimming removed 0 bases at V and 0 bases at J, with 12 bases between. This CDR3 is built from 17 residues. Germline-derived CDR1 and CDR2 are SGDLS and YYNGEE. Produced via immunoSEQ multiplex PCR; TCRdb's table is partial and in-frame only. The table has 150,000 to 200,000 clones, around four fifths seen once. The sample was PBMCs. This chain joins TRBV9 and TRBJ2-2; D is possibly TRBD2 (6 bases). The TCR was taken from a young man in good health and CMV-seropositive. In DNA form, the CDR3 reads TGTGCCAGCAGCGTAGGAGGGCTAGCGACGAACACCGGGGAGCTGTTTTTT. This translates into CASSVGGLATNTGELFF.